The 28 T cell receptor beta chains reported below all come from one sample, sequenced in a study of cytomegalovirus exposure and HLA in healthy donors. The PCR ran on 60 Vbeta and 13 Jbeta primers. The protocol was immunoSEQ multiplex PCR, while the TCRdb copy is restricted to in-frame clones and leaves out a portion. The table includes 90,000 to 130,000 clones, roughly 73% detected once. The material sequenced was PBMCs. These receptors all stem from a woman aged 30 to 39 in good health and CMV-seronegative.

The chain carries TRBV27 and TRBJ1-4; D gene unclear. V dropped 5 bases and J dropped 10 bases, with 14 bases sitting between them. Germline assignment: CDR1 MNHEY and CDR2 SMNVEV (reference sequence). The CDR3 loop spans 13 amino acids. CDR3 amino acids: CASSPYTVGKLFF. In DNA, the CDR3 is TGTGCCAGCAGTCCCTATACCGTCGGAAAACTGTTTTTT.

V gene TRBV6-1 combines with J gene TRBJ2-1, with 8 bases that match TRBD2. The CDR3 sequence is 18 residues long. With 2 bases clipped from V and 3 bases from J, the junction kept 12 bases outside the gene matches. CDR1 is MNHNS and CDR2 is SASEGT in the germline V gene. CDR3 loop: CASSETPGGGAIYNEQFF. CDR3 bases: TGTGCCAGCAGTGAAACGCCCGGGGGGGGAGCTATCTACAATGAGCAGTTCTTC.

This clone was detected a few times. V gene TRBV5-1 combines with J gene TRBJ1-1; D not resolved. CDR3 size: 15 residues. V was pared by 4 bases and J by 5 bases, with 18 bases between. From germline, CDR1 is SGHRS and CDR2 YFSETQ. The CDR3 coding sequence is TGCGCCAGCAGCACCGTCGGGTCCCTTAGAACTGAAGCTTTCTTT. It translates to CASSTVGSLRTEAFF.

The chain uses TRBV2 and TRBJ1-5; 9 positions agree with TRBD1. There are 14 residues in the CDR3. CDR1 is SNHLY, CDR2 FYNNEI, per germline. The V gene end was trimmed by 4 bases and the J gene end by 2 bases; junction bases not matched to a gene: 0. The DNA for the CDR3 is TGTGCCAGCAGTGGGACAGGGGGCAATCAGCCCCAGCATTTT. Its translation: CASSGTGGNQPQHF.

The chain has TRBV2 and TRBJ1-1; TRBD1 matches 10 bases. The germline V gene has CDR1 SNHLY and CDR2 FYNNEI. Trimming took 5 bases from V and 3 from J; bases not matched to a gene: 6. The CDR3 has 15 residues. CDR3 amino acids: CASSTDRGRDTEAFF. The CDR3 nucleotides read TGTGCCAGCAGTACCGACAGGGGGCGGGACACTGAAGCTTTCTTT. Filled out from reference TRBV2 and TRBJ1-1, the complete variable domain reads EPEVTQTPSHQVTQMGQEVILRCVPISNHLYFYWYRQILGQKVEFLVSFYNNEISEKSEIFDDQFSVERPDGSNFTLKIRSTKLEDSAMYFCASSTDRGRDTEAFFGQGTRLTVV.

This clone was seen a handful of times. The chain employs TRBV7-2 and TRBJ2-7; D is unresolved. V lost 3 bases and J 3 bases, leaving 12 bases between the germline ends. The CDR3 has 14 residues. CDR1 SGHTA and CDR2 FQGNSA come from the germline V gene. The DNA of the CDR3 is TGTGCCAGCAGCTTTACTACCCACCTCTACGAGCAGTACTTC. Amino acids: CASSFTTHLYEQYF.

This chain uses TRBV5-6 with TRBJ1-4; 10 nucleotides line up with TRBD1. Per the germline V gene, CDR1 is SGHDT and CDR2 is YYEEEE. After removal of 6 bases from V and 7 bases from J, the junction contained 3 bases not matched to a gene. The CDR3 totals 13 residues. This CDR3 reads CASTRDRGEKLFF. CDR3 DNA: TGTGCCAGCACCCGGGACAGGGGTGAAAAACTGTTTTTT.

The chain carries TRBV7-2 and TRBJ2-7; 10 bases line up with TRBD1. V was clipped by 1 base and J by 6 bases; unmatched bases: 6. The V gene's germline CDR1 is SGHTA and CDR2 FQGNSA. The CDR3 sequence is 15 residues long. DNA of the CDR3: TGTGCCAGCAGCTTAGTTCTTGACAGGGGGCCCGAGCAGTACTTC. Amino acids: CASSLVLDRGPEQYF.

This chain connects TRBV7-9 to TRBJ2-7; TRBD1 might be the D (6 bases). Looked up from germline, CDR1 is SEHNR and CDR2 is FQNEAQ (reference sequence). The V gene lost 1 base and the J gene lost 5 bases, with 12 bases spanning the gap. The CDR3 sequence is 14 residues long. CDR3 sequence (DNA): TGTGCCAGCAGCTTAGTGACAGGTCTTAACGAGCAGTACTTC. Translated, it gives CASSLVTGLNEQYF.

The rearrangement uses TRBV5-6 and TRBJ2-7, with 8 bases fitting TRBD2. After removal of 6 bases from V and 3 bases from J, the junction contained 8 bases not matched to a gene. This CDR3 has 14 residues. The germline CDR1 and CDR2 sequences are SGHDT and YYEEEE. This CDR3 is CASIPGGTSYEQYF. CDR3 nucleotide sequence: TGTGCCAGCATACCGGGGGGGACAAGCTACGAGCAGTACTTC.

The V gene is TRBV29-1, the J gene TRBJ2-7; D not resolved. Per germline, CDR1 SQVTM and CDR2 ANQGSEA. The CDR3 is 12 amino acids. The ends were cut back, 3 bases at V and 0 bases at J, with 6 bases in the middle. This chain's CDR3 is CSVEADSYEQYF. CDR3 coding DNA: TGCAGCGTTGAGGCAGACTCCTACGAGCAGTACTTC.

This clone was counted a single time. The chain links TRBV30 to TRBJ1-5; D is unclear. The germline V and J ends were trimmed by 0 bases and 1 base, with 4 bases remaining between them. The V gene's germline CDR1 is GTSNPN and CDR2 SVGIG (reference sequence). The CDR3 is made up of 13 amino acids. The CDR3 is CAWSVRSNQPQHF. The CDR3 DNA follows: TGTGCCTGGAGTGTCAGGAGCAATCAGCCCCAGCATTTT.

V and J are TRBV19 and TRBJ1-1; 8 nucleotides agree with TRBD1. Trimming took 6 bases from V and 1 from J; bases not matched to a gene: 4. CDR1 and CDR2 (germline): LNHDA, SQIVND (reference sequence). The CDR3 is 14 amino acids. The CDR3 loop is CASSFGQGNTEAFF. The CDR3 region has the DNA TGTGCCAGTAGCTTCGGACAGGGGAACACTGAAGCTTTCTTT.

The chain employs TRBV27 and TRBJ2-7; TRBD1 might be the D (5 bases). The CDR3 is 13 amino acids. With 4 bases removed from V and 9 bases from J, the gap between germline ends came to 16 bases. Germline assignment: CDR1 MNHEY and CDR2 SMNVEV (reference sequence). The CDR3 here is CASSWGSGFGQYF. CDR3 nucleotide sequence: TGTGCCAGCAGTTGGGGCTCCGGGTTTGGGCAGTACTTC.

This clone showed up just a few times. This sequence joins TRBV27 and TRBJ1-2; 10 nucleotides line up with TRBD1. The CDR3 sequence is 14 residues long. Germline CDR1 and CDR2: MNHEY and SMNVEV (reference sequence). With 3 bases clipped from V and 8 bases from J, the junction kept 6 bases outside the gene matches. The CDR3 region is CASSLAPGQGGYTF. DNA for the CDR3: TGTGCCAGCAGTTTGGCTCCGGGACAGGGGGGCTACACCTTC.

V and J are TRBV6-5 and TRBJ1-2, with D possibly being TRBD1 (5 bases). This CDR3 is built from 13 residues. CDR1 is MNHEY, CDR2 SVGAGI, per germline. Trimming shortened V by 2 bases and J by 5 bases, and 9 bases separated the two germline ends. The CDR3 is CASSYMGLYGYTF. In DNA, the CDR3 is TGTGCCAGCAGTTACATGGGGCTATATGGCTACACCTTC.

This chain links TRBV2 with TRBJ1-3; perhaps TRBD1 as D (6 bases). V lost 4 bases and J 1 base, leaving 17 bases between the germline ends. There are 17 residues in the CDR3. Germline V CDR1 and CDR2: SNHLY, FYNNEI. CDR3 loop: CASSGGGEIFSGNTIYF. The DNA of the CDR3 is TGTGCCAGCAGTGGAGGGGGAGAAATTTTTTCTGGAAACACCATATATTTT.

This clone has more than one count but fewer than ten. The J gene is TRBJ1-6, the V gene TRBV6-1; D gene unclear. Germline CDR1 MNHNS, CDR2 SASEGT. The CDR3 extends over 15 amino acids. The V end lost 3 bases, the J end lost 4 bases, and 10 bases lay between the germline ends. The DNA for the CDR3 is TGTGCCAGCAGTGACGTTGCGGAATATAATTCACCCCTCCACTTT. This codes for CASSDVAEYNSPLHF.

The rearrangement joins TRBV30 to TRBJ1-1; D is perhaps TRBD1 (5 bases). The ends were cut back, 1 base at V and 11 bases at J, with 20 bases in the middle. This CDR3 is 14 amino acids long. Germline assignment: CDR1 GTSNPN and CDR2 SVGIG (reference sequence). CDR3 sequence (DNA): TGTGCCTGGAGTGAGTCCCAGGGCCTACCCGTGGCTTTCTTT. Protein sequence: CAWSESQGLPVAFF.

V is TRBV6-1 and J is TRBJ1-1; 8 positions agree with TRBD1. This CDR3 region has 13 residues. CDR1 is MNHNS, CDR2 SASEGT, per germline. The J segment lost 8 bases and the V segment lost 7 bases, leaving 9 bases of the junction unmatched. CDR3 residues: CASTPRQGREAFF. CDR3 bases: TGTGCCAGCACTCCCCGACAGGGGCGAGAAGCTTTCTTT.

The rearrangement joins TRBV27 to TRBJ2-7; maybe TRBD2 (5 bases). The V end was cut by 2 bases, the J end by 7 bases, with 15 bases between. The CDR3 has 14 amino acids. The germline V gene encodes CDR1 MNHEY and CDR2 SMNVEV (reference sequence). CDR3 protein: CASSLDRLGGEQYF. CDR3 DNA: TGTGCCAGCAGTTTAGACCGCCTCGGAGGAGAGCAGTACTTC.

This chain connects TRBV27 to TRBJ1-4, with 7 bases lining up with TRBD1. Germline CDR1 and CDR2: MNHEY and SMNVEV (reference sequence). This CDR3 has 13 amino acids. V gave up 8 bases and J gave up 5 bases; unmatched junction bases: 5. The CDR3 spells CASGDRTNEKLFF. The CDR3 DNA is TGTGCCAGCGGGGACAGAACGAATGAAAAACTGTTTTTT.

The chain carries TRBV29-1 and TRBJ1-2; D may be TRBD1 (5 bases). Germline V lookup: CDR1 SQVTM, CDR2 ANQGSEA. This CDR3 is built from 12 residues. V lost 7 bases, J lost 2 bases, and 11 bases lay in between. CDR3: CSGLGGNYGYTF. The CDR3, as DNA: TGCAGCGGCCTTGGGGGGAACTATGGCTACACCTTC.

In this sample, this clone turned up many times. The chain carries TRBV29-1 and TRBJ2-1; unclear D gene. The CDR3 consists of 15 residues. The germline V and J ends were trimmed by 6 bases and 1 base, with 16 bases remaining between them. Per germline, CDR1 SQVTM and CDR2 ANQGSEA. The CDR3 DNA reads TGCAGCGTCCCGGATGGTATAGCTTCCTACAATGAGCAGTTCTTC. This gives the protein CSVPDGIASYNEQFF.

A few counts support this clone. This chain joins TRBV6-5 and TRBJ1-2, with 8 positions matching TRBD1. Germline trimming cut 1 base from V and 8 bases from J; bases unmatched to any gene: 12. Germline-derived CDR1 and CDR2 are MNHEY and SVGAGI. The CDR3 has 16 residues. DNA for the CDR3: TGTGCCAGCAGTTACTTACCACTGGACAGGGAGACGGGCTACACCTTC. Translation gives CASSYLPLDRETGYTF.

The chain is built from TRBV30 and TRBJ2-5, with D possibly TRBD1 on 7 matching bases. The J call may be faulty, since TRBJ2-7 better matches the DNA end. This CDR3 region has 17 residues. Germline loops: CDR1 GTSNPN, CDR2 SVGIG (reference sequence). CDR3 bases: TGTGCCTGGAGTGTACCCCCCAGGGGGGCGAATAGAGCCGAGCAGTACTTC. Its translation: CAWSVPPRGANRAEQYF.

This clone was seen more than once but under ten times. This rearrangement joins TRBV12-2 to TRBJ2-2; the table's D call TRBD1 went unverified against the DNA. TRBV12-2 is given as a pseudogene. The CDR3 has 21 residues. As DNA, the CDR3 is TGTGCAAGTCGCTTAGTGGGCCCGGGACAGGACCCATTCACGAACACCGGGGAGCTGTTTTTT. It codes for CASRLVGPGQDPFTNTGELFF.

The rearrangement uses TRBV27 and TRBJ2-3; 11 bases are shared with TRBD1. The V and J ends lost 6 bases and 3 bases, in that order; junction bases with no gene match: 11. Germline CDR1 reads MNHEY; CDR2 reads SMNVEV (reference sequence). The CDR3 is 17 residues long. The CDR3 DNA is TGTGCCAGCAGCCTCTGGACAGGGGGCATGTCTACAGATACGCAGTATTTT. Residues: CASSLWTGGMSTDTQYF.